The next 8 T cell receptor beta chains were all read from a single sample in a study of T-cell memory formation after mild COVID-19. TCRdb re-called the 5' RACE reads through MiXCR, storing one row per CDR3 protein. This table has fewer than 450,000 distinct CDR3 sequences, 21% appearing once. The material sequenced was PBMCs or a T cell subset sorted from them (not recorded which). All receptors come from an adult woman who had mild COVID-19 (a few samples of this study predate the infection). Cell type and time point are not known.

This clonotype turned up a few times. The V call is TRBV6-5, the J call TRBJ2-3; perhaps TRBD1 as D (6 bases). In germline, CDR1 is MNHEY, CDR2 SVGAGI. The CDR3 is 17 residues long. V lost 4 bases and J lost 2, with 19 bases in between. CDR3 DNA sequence: TGTGCCAGCAGTTCCGACATGACAGGTCTTTTCACAGATACGCAGTATTTT. It specifies CASSSDMTGLFTDTQYF.

There are a few counts of this clonotype. The chain is built from TRBV7-6 and TRBJ2-7, with no clear D. CDR3 size: 15 residues. V was cut by 1 base and J by 2 bases, with 12 bases left in between. The germline CDR1 and CDR2 sequences are SGHVS and FNYEAQ. CDR3 bases: TGTGCCAGCAGCTTAGGTGTTCGCGAAACCTACGAGCAGTACTTC. It specifies CASSLGVRETYEQYF.

This clonotype was observed many times. The rearrangement uses TRBV7-3 and TRBJ2-3, with 12 nucleotides matching TRBD2. After removal of 1 base from V and 0 bases from J, the junction contained 5 bases not matched to a gene. The CDR3 has 18 amino acids. The germline CDR1 and CDR2 sequences are SGHTA and FQGTGA. The CDR3 protein is CASSLMASGGASTDTQYF. The DNA of the CDR3 is TGTGCCAGCAGCTTAATGGCTAGCGGGGGGGCTAGCACAGATACGCAGTATTTT.

V is TRBV12-3 or TRBV12-4 and J is TRBJ2-7; 9 nucleotides line up with TRBD1. This CDR3 is 13 amino acids long. V shed 5 bases and J 6 bases; nucleotides not matched to a gene: 5. CDR3 DNA sequence: TGTGCCAGCAGTCGGGACAGGGCTGCCGAGCAGTACTTC. Protein: CASSRDRAAEQYF.

The chain uses TRBV4-1 and TRBJ1-1; D is unresolved. This CDR3 is built from 13 residues. Germline lookup yields CDR1 MGHRA and CDR2 YSYEKL. V lost 10 bases and J lost 0, with 12 bases in between. CDR3 in amino acids: CATSRGMNTEAFF. The CDR3 DNA sequence: TGCGCCACCTCAAGAGGTATGAACACTGAAGCTTTCTTT.

In its sample, this clonotype was seen many times. The chain uses TRBV5-1 and TRBJ2-5; 12 nucleotides match TRBD1. Germline CDR1 SGHRS, CDR2 YFSETQ. The CDR3 loop spans 15 amino acids. The V and J ends lost 4 bases and 2 bases, in that order; junction bases with no gene match: 3. CDR3 nucleotides: TGCGCCAGCAGCGGGACAGGGGGCAAACAAGAGACCCAGTACTTC. Amino acid sequence: CASSGTGGKQETQYF.

The chain joins TRBV7-9 to TRBJ2-5, with 7 nucleotides matching TRBD2. Germline V CDR1 and CDR2: SEHNR, FQNEAQ (reference sequence). The CDR3 length is 15 residues. Trimming at V came to 2 bases and at J to 5 bases, leaving 8 bases not matched to a gene. CDR3 bases: TGTGCCAGCAGCTTATCATTAAGCGGGATGGAGACCCAGTACTTC. Translation gives CASSLSLSGMETQYF.

This clonotype was observed a handful of times. The chain links TRBV7-2 to TRBJ2-7; D gene uncertain. Germline V gene lookup returns CDR1 SGHTA and CDR2 FQGNSA. The V end was cut by 1 base, the J end by 0 bases, with 10 bases between. CDR3 length: 15 residues. The CDR3 loop reads CASSLGAILSYEQYF. In nucleotides, the CDR3 is TGTGCCAGCAGCTTAGGGGCAATCCTCTCCTACGAGCAGTACTTC.